This T cell receptor beta chain was retrieved from a study of shared clonotypes between healthy human individuals. CDR3 size: 14 residues. Germline trimming cut 2 bases from V and 3 bases from J; bases unmatched to any gene: 4. The germline V gene has CDR1 SGHTS and CDR2 YDEGEE. Sequenced by immunoSEQ multiplex PCR; TCRdb stores in-frame clones only, minus some. The sample lists some 1.4 million clones, approximately 97% seen once, with over 1% in the top ten. The clonotype comes from a man in his thirties or forties in good health. J is TRBJ2-7 and V is TRBV5-8, with 8 bases identical to TRBD2. Sequencing was carried out using naive CD4+ T cells sorted from blood. Subset specified: CD45RA+ positively selected. The CDR3 protein is CASSFRTSSYEQYF. The CDR3 nucleotides are TGTGCCAGCAGCTTTCGGACTAGCAGCTACGAGCAGTACTTC.